The 8 T cell receptor beta chains below come from one sample, sequenced in a study of cytomegalovirus exposure and HLA in healthy donors. A multiplex PCR was run with 60 Vbeta primers and 13 Jbeta primers. Here immunoSEQ multiplex PCR was the method, and the copy in TCRdb shows in-frame clones only, minus some. The sample includes 200,000 to 250,000 clones, more than 75% of them seen just once. The sequenced sample consisted of PBMCs. The origin of the receptors is a human donor in good health.

This chain joins TRBV7-9 and TRBJ2-1; 12 bases are a match to TRBD2. CDR1 is SEHNR, CDR2 FQNEAQ, per germline (reference sequence). J gave up 5 bases and V 5 bases, and 4 bases lay outside the gene matches. The CDR3 length is 15 residues. The chain's CDR3 is CASSRTSGNHNEQFF. The CDR3 DNA reads as TGTGCCAGCAGCCGGACTAGCGGGAATCACAATGAGCAGTTCTTC.

V gene TRBV29-1 combines with J gene TRBJ2-1, with TRBD2 matching 10 bases. The CDR3 covers 17 residues. Germline trimming cut 5 bases from V and 1 base from J; bases unmatched to any gene: 11. The V gene's germline CDR1 is SQVTM and CDR2 ANQGSEA. Here the CDR3 reads CSVLASAAGGSYNEQFF. CDR3 bases: TGCAGCGTTCTGGCGAGCGCAGCGGGAGGGTCCTACAATGAGCAGTTCTTC.

The chain employs TRBV28 and TRBJ2-5; D may be TRBD2 (5 bases). The CDR3 loop spans 16 amino acids. V gave up 5 bases and J gave up 5 bases, with 21 bases separating them. Germline CDR1 reads MDHEN; CDR2 reads SYDVKM. The CDR3 here is CASSPRGGWPYETQYF. In DNA form, the CDR3 reads TGTGCCAGCAGTCCCCGGGGTGGTTGGCCCTATGAGACCCAGTACTTC. The variable domain in full, completed from reference TRBV28 and TRBJ2-5, reads DVKVTQSSRYLVKRTGEKVFLECVQDMDHENMFWYRQDPGLGLRLIYFSYDVKMKEKGDIPEGYSVSREKKERFSLILESASTNQTSMYLCASSPRGGWPYETQYFGPGTRLLVL.

By proportion, this clone is medium-sized. The chain is built from TRBV6-5 and TRBJ1-1, with D perhaps TRBD1 (5 bases). CDR1 is MNHEY and CDR2 is SVGAGI in the germline V gene. The CDR3 runs to 12 residues. V lost 8 bases and J 1 base, leaving 8 bases between the germline ends. This CDR3 is CASSTGNTEAFF. The CDR3 DNA sequence: TGTGCCAGCTCCACAGGGAACACTGAAGCTTTCTTT.

The genes are TRBV5-4 and TRBJ2-5, with 10 bases fitting TRBD2. V gave up 0 bases and J gave up 5 bases; unmatched junction bases: 7. CDR1 is SGHNT, CDR2 YYREEE, per germline (reference sequence). The CDR3 is 16 residues long. CDR3 in amino acids: CASSLALAGVTETQYF. DNA for the CDR3: TGTGCCAGCAGCTTGGCGCTAGCGGGAGTAACGGAGACCCAGTACTTC.

J is TRBJ2-3 and V is TRBV30; D possibly corresponds to TRBD1 (5 bases). Per germline, CDR1 GTSNPN and CDR2 SVGIG (reference sequence). Deletions cut 1 base from V and 2 bases from J, with 10 bases between. This CDR3 is 14 amino acids long. The CDR3 DNA is TGTGCCTGGAGTGACAGGCAAACCACAGATACGCAGTATTTT. The encoded protein is CAWSDRQTTDTQYF.

The genes are TRBV11-1 and TRBJ2-1, with TRBD2 matching over 7 bases. There are 17 residues in the CDR3. Germline CDR1 SGHAT, CDR2 FQDESV (reference sequence). V lost 4 bases and J lost 1; bases outside the gene matches: 10. The chain's CDR3 is CASSSAVRERSYNEQFF. The DNA of the CDR3 is TGTGCCAGCAGCTCAGCAGTGCGGGAGCGTTCCTACAATGAGCAGTTCTTC.

The rearrangement joins TRBV10-3 to TRBJ2-3; 9 nucleotides match TRBD2. After removal of 3 bases from V and 1 base from J, the junction contained 5 bases not matched to a gene. Germline V gene sequence: CDR1 ENHRY, CDR2 SYGVKD. CDR3 length: 16 amino acids. The CDR3 bases are TGTGCCATCAGTGATCGAGCGGGAGGACGCACAGATACGCAGTATTTT. Translation gives CAISDRAGGRTDTQYF.